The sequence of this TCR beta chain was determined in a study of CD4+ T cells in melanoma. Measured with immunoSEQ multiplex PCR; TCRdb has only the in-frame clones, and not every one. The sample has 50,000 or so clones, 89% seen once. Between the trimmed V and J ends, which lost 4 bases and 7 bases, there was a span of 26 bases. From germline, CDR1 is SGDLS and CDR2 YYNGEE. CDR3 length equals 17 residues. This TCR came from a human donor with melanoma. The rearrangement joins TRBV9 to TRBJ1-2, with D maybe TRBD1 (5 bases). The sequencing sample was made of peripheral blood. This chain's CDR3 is CASSPSGVKEFYGGYTF. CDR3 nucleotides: TGTGCCAGCAGCCCCTCGGGGGTGAAAGAATTTTACGGTGGCTACACCTTC.